This TCR beta chain was found in a study of T cell changes during pregnancy in multiple sclerosis. CDR3 length equals 18 residues. Trimming shortened V by 1 base and J by 5 bases, and 23 bases separated the two germline ends. Germline CDR1 KGHSH, CDR2 LQKENI. Produced via immunoSEQ multiplex PCR; TCRdb's table is partial and in-frame only. This table holds about 50,000 clones, 85% to 95% found once. This TCR was sampled from a female donor in good health, enrolled as a control in a pregnancy study. Material: CD4+ T cells from peripheral blood mononuclear cells, obtained after pregnancy. V gene TRBV18 combines with J gene TRBJ2-5, with a possible D match to TRBD1 (6 bases). The CDR3 loop is CASSPRSGEFGPGETQYF. In DNA form, the CDR3 reads TGTGCCAGCTCACCACGATCAGGGGAGTTCGGGCCGGGGGAGACCCAGTACTTC.